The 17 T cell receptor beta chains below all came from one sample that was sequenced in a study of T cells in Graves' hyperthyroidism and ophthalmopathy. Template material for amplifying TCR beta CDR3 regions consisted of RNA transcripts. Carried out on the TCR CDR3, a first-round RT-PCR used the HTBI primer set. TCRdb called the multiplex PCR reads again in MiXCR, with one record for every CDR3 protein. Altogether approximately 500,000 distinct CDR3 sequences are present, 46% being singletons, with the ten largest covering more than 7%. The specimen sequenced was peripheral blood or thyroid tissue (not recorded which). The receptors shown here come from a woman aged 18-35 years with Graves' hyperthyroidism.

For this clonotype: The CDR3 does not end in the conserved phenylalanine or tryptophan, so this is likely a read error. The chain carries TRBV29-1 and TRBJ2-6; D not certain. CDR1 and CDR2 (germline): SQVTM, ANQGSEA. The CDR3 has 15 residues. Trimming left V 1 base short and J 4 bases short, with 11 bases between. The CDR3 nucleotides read TGCAGCGTTGAAGTGGAGAAAACAGGGGCCAACGTCCTGACTTAC. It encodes CSVEVEKTGANVLTY.

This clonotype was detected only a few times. CDR3 sequence (DNA): TGCGCCAGCAGCCAGCCAGGCAGGGTAGTACAGCCCCAGCATTTT. Amino acids: CASSQPGRVVQPQHF. The chain joins TRBV4-1 to TRBJ1-5, with D tentatively TRBD1 (5 bases). V lost 3 bases to trimming and J lost 7 bases, with 16 bases between them. The CDR3 has 15 amino acids. Per germline, CDR1 MGHRA and CDR2 YSYEKL.

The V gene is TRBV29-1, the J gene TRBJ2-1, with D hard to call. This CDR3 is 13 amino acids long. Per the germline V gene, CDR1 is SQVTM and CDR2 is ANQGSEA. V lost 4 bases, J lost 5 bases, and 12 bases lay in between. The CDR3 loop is CSVVIWGNNEQFF. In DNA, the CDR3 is TGCAGCGTTGTTATATGGGGAAACAATGAGCAGTTCTTC.

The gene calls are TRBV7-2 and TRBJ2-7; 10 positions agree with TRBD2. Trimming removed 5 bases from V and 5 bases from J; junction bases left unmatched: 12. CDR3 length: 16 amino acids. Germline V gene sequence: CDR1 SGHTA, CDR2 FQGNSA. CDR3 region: CASSVEPASGSHEQYF. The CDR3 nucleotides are TGTGCCAGCAGCGTTGAACCGGCTAGCGGGAGCCACGAGCAGTACTTC. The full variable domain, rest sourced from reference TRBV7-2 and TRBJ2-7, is GAGVSQSPSNKVTEKGKDVELRCDPISGHTALYWYRQSLGQGLEFLIYFQGNSAPDKSGLPSDRFSAERTGGSVSTLTIQRTQQEDSAVYLCASSVEPASGSHEQYFGPGTRLTVT.

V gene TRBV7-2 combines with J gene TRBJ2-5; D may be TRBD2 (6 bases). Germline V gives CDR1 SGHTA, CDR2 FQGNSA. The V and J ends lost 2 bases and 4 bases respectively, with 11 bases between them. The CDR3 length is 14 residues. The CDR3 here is CASSLWRVGETQYF. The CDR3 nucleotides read TGTGCCAGCAGCTTATGGAGGGTCGGAGAGACCCAGTACTTC.

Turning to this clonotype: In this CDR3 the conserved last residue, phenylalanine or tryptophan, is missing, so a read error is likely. The CDR3 region is CASRPGTGWHEQYL. The DNA of the CDR3 is TGTGCCAGCAGACCCGGGACAGGGTGGCACGAGCAGTACCTC. The rearrangement links TRBV7-8 to TRBJ2-7; 9 nucleotides match TRBD1. The CDR3 is 14 residues long. Per germline, CDR1 SGHVS and CDR2 FQNEAQ. The ends lost 6 bases at V and 5 bases at J; junction bases unmatched: 8.

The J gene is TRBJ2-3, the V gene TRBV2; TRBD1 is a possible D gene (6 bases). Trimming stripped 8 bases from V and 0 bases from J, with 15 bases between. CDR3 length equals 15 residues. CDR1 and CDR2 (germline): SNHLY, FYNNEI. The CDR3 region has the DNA TGTGCCAGCGTGGTTTCCAGGGGAAGCACAGATACGCAGTATTTT. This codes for CASVVSRGSTDTQYF.

CDR3 residues: CASQPSGHYEQYF. The CDR3 DNA is TGCGCCAGCCAACCATCGGGGCATTACGAGCAGTACTTC. This rearrangement joins TRBV5-1 to TRBJ2-7; the D gene could be TRBD1 or TRBD2 (5 bases each). This CDR3 has 13 residues. The germline V gene encodes CDR1 SGHRS and CDR2 YFSETQ. V was clipped by 7 bases and J by 4 bases, with 15 bases between them.

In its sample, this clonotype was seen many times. The CDR3 nucleotides read TGTGCCAGTAGCGACCCGGGGTCCGCCACTGAAGCTTTCTTT. Translation gives CASSDPGSATEAFF. The chain combines TRBV19 with TRBJ1-1; D is unclear. Germline CDR1 reads LNHDA; CDR2 reads SQIVND (reference sequence). There are 14 residues in the CDR3. Trimming took off 6 bases at V and 4 bases at J, with 15 bases between the two ends.

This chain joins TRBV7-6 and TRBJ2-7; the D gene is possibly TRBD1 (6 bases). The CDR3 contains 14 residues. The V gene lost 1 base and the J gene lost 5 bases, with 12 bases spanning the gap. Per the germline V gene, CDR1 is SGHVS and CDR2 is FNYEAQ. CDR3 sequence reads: CASSLGTADHEQYF. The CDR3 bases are TGTGCCAGCAGCTTAGGGACAGCCGACCACGAGCAGTACTTC.

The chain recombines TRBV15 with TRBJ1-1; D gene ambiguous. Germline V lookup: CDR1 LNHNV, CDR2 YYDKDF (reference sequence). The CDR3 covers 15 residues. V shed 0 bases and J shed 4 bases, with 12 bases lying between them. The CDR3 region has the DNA TGTGCCACCAGCAGAGATCGGGTGGCGGGCACTGAAGCTTTCTTT. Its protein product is CATSRDRVAGTEAFF.

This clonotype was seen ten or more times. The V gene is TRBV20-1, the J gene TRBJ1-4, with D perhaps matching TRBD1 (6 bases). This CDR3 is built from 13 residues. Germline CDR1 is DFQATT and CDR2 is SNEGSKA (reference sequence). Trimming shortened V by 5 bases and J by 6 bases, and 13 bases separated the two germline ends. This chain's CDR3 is CSAWTESYEKLFF. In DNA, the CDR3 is TGCAGTGCTTGGACAGAGTCCTATGAAAAACTGTTTTTT.

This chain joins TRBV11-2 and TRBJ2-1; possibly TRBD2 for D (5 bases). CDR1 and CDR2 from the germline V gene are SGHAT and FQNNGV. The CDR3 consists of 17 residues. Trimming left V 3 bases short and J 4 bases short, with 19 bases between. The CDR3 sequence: CASSFSPTASPYNEQFF. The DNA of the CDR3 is TGTGCCAGCAGCTTCTCTCCTACGGCTAGCCCGTACAATGAGCAGTTCTTC.

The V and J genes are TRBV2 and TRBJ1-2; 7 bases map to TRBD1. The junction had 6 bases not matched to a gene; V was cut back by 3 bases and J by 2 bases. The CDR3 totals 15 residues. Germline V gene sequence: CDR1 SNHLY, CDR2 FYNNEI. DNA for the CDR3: TGTGCCAGCAGTGACCTCCAGGGGGGGAACTATGGCTACACCTTC. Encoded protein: CASSDLQGGNYGYTF.

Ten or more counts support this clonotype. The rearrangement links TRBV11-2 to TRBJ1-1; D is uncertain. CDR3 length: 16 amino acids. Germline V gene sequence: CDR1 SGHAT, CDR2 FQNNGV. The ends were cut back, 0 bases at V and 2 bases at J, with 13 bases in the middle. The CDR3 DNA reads TGTGCCAGCAGCTTAGACCTTACGACAAGAAACACTGAAGCTTTCTTT. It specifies CASSLDLTTRNTEAFF. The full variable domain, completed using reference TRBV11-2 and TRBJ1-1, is EAGVAQSPRYKIIEKRQSVAFWCNPISGHATLYWYQQILGQGPKLLIQFQNNGVVDDSQLPKDRFSAERLKGVDSTLKIQPAKLEDSAVYLCASSLDLTTRNTEAFFGQGTRLTVV.

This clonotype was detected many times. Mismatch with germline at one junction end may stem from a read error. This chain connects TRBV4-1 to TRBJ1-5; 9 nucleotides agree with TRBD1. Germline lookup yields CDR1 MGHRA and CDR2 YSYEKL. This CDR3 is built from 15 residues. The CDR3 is CASSQGGQGNQPQHF. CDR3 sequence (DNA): TGTGCCAGCAGCCAAGGTGGACAGGGGAATCAGCCCCAGCATTTT.

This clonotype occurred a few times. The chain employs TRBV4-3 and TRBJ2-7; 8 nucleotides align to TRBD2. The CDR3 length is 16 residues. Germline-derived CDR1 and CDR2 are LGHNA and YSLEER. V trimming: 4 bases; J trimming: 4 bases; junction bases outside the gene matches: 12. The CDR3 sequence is CASSPSTAGVIYEQYF. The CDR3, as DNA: TGCGCCAGCAGCCCCAGTACAGCGGGAGTAATTTACGAGCAGTACTTC.